The rows below give T cell receptor beta chains drawn from one sample of a study of blood T cell repertoires in COVID-19. Libraries were prepared by immunoSEQ multiplex PCR; TCRdb keeps only in-frame clonotypes and omits some of them. The sample consists of approximately 90,000 clones, approximately 83% of them appearing once. The sample taken for sequencing was peripheral blood. These receptors were taken from an elderly woman with active or convalescent COVID-19. CDR3s include the opening cysteine and the closing phenylalanine or tryptophan. Fields, in order: J gene, D gene, V gene, clone size, CDR3 protein, CDR3 DNA. A D gene is named only where the DNA matches it firmly. A row's size may be missing; if present it is once, few, many or a size class.

>TRBJ2-7|TRBD1|TRBV6-5|NA
CASSYNRGSGEQYF
TGTGCCAGCAGTTACAACAGGGGATCAGGAGAGCAGTACTTC
>TRBJ2-2|NA|TRBV6-2/TRBV6-3|NA
CASSTTGSGGELFF
TGTGCCAGCAGTACCACAGGGTCAGGCGGGGAGCTGTTTTTT
>TRBJ2-1|NA|TRBV9|NA
CASSVGTRPSQEQFF
TGTGCCAGCAGCGTAGGAACTAGGCCGAGCCAGGAGCAGTTCTTC
>TRBJ2-3|TRBD2|TRBV7-2|NA
CASSSVSGGARDTQYF
TGTGCCAGCAGCTCCGTTAGCGGGGGGGCCAGAGATACGCAGTATTTT
>TRBJ1-4|TRBD1|TRBV19|NA
CASSIERGRRNEKLFF
TGTGCCAGTAGTATAGAGAGGGGGCGCAGAAATGAAAAACTGTTTTTT
>TRBJ1-2|NA|TRBV19|NA
CASGYRVDGYTF
TGTGCCAGTGGTTACAGGGTCGACGGCTACACCTTC
>TRBJ1-5|NA|TRBV7-2|many
CASSPRGFNQPQHF
TGTGCCAGCAGCCCCCGCGGGTTCAATCAGCCCCAGCATTTT
>TRBJ1-1|NA|TRBV19|NA
CASTFAMNTEAFF
TGTGCCAGTACATTTGCTATGAACACTGAAGCTTTCTTT
>TRBJ2-7|TRBD2|TRBV9|NA
CASSVRGGYEQYF
TGTGCCAGCAGCGTACGGGGGGGCTACGAGCAGTACTTC
>TRBJ1-2|TRBD1|TRBV5-6|NA
CASSLGGRGPYGYTF
TGTGCCAGCAGCTTAGGGGGCAGGGGCCCCTATGGCTACACCTTC
>TRBJ2-2|NA|TRBV5-1|NA
CASSFDRLAGELFF
TGCGCCAGCAGCTTTGATAGACTAGCCGGGGAGCTGTTTTTT
>TRBJ2-1|TRBD1|TRBV6-5|NA
CASRKTGGEQFF
TGTGCCAGCAGAAAAACAGGGGGAGAGCAGTTCTTC
>TRBJ2-1|NA|TRBV12-3/TRBV12-4|NA
CASRRTDNEQFF
TGTGCCAGCAGACGGACAGACAATGAGCAGTTCTTC
>TRBJ2-7|NA|TRBV5-1|NA
CASSLVPGTYEQYF
TGCGCCAGCAGCTTGGTTCCAGGTACCTACGAGCAGTACTTC
>TRBJ2-2|TRBD2|TRBV7-3|NA
CASSFLAGEHRELFF
TGTGCCAGCAGCTTTTTGGCGGGAGAGCACCGGGAGCTGTTTTTT
>TRBJ2-5|TRBD1|TRBV19|NA
CASSFDREVRGTQYF
TGTGCCAGTAGTTTCGACAGGGAAGTAAGGGGGACCCAGTACTTC
>TRBJ2-5|NA|TRBV27|NA
CASSLLGGRETQYF
TGTGCCAGCAGTTTATTGGGTGGCAGGGAGACCCAGTACTTC
>TRBJ2-1|NA|TRBV24-1|once
CATSDRGSSYNEQFF
TGTGCCACCAGTGATCGGGGAAGCTCCTACAATGAGCAGTTCTTC
>TRBJ2-2|TRBD2|TRBV5-1|NA
CASSLLGTSGNTGELFF
TGCGCCAGCAGCCTACTTGGGACTAGCGGGAACACCGGGGAGCTGTTTTTT
>TRBJ2-3|TRBD2|TRBV18|NA
CASSLAGPHTDTQYF
TGTGCCAGCTCACTAGCGGGACCACACACAGATACGCAGTATTTT
>TRBJ1-4|NA|TRBV28|NA
CASSSPVTNEKLFF
TGTGCCAGCAGTTCTCCCGTAACTAATGAAAAACTGTTTTTT
>TRBJ2-7|NA|TRBV7-2|once
CASSFTGSNYEQYF
TGTGCCAGCAGCTTCACAGGATCCAACTACGAGCAGTACTTC
>TRBJ2-5|NA|TRBV18|NA
CASSPSVGEETQYF
TGTGCCAGCTCCCCGTCGGTGGGAGAAGAGACCCAGTACTTC
>TRBJ1-4|NA|TRBV2|NA
CASSNRELRREKLFF
TGTGCCAGCAGTAACCGGGAACTGAGGAGGGAAAAACTGTTTTTT
>TRBJ2-2|NA|TRBV19|NA
CASSIMGAGTGELFF
TGTGCCAGTAGTATTATGGGAGCCGGCACCGGGGAGCTGTTTTTT
>TRBJ2-7|TRBD1|TRBV19|NA
CASSPRQGGYEQYF
TGTGCCAGTAGTCCCCGACAGGGGGGCTACGAGCAGTACTTC
>TRBJ1-2|TRBD1|TRBV28|NA
CASTDNQSGTGHGYTF
TGTGCCAGCACCGATAATCAATCCGGGACAGGGCACGGCTACACCTTC
>TRBJ1-6|NA|TRBV28|once
CASSPIRGFSNSPLHF
TGTGCCAGCAGTCCCATCCGCGGCTTCTCCAATTCACCCCTCCACTTT
>TRBJ1-2|NA|TRBV6-4|once
CASSAQGGYGYTF
TGTGCCAGCAGTGCACAAGGGGGCTATGGCTACACCTTC
>TRBJ1-6|NA|TRBV5-5|once
CASSLQGPNSPLHF
TGTGCCAGCAGCTTACAGGGCCCTAATTCACCCCTCCACTTT
>TRBJ1-2|TRBD1|TRBV28|NA
CASRTGKGPNYGYTF
TGTGCCAGCAGGACAGGGAAAGGTCCTAACTATGGCTACACCTTC
>TRBJ2-3|NA|TRBV7-9|once
CASSLAGAGDTQYF
TGTGCCAGCAGCTTAGCAGGGGCAGGAGATACGCAGTATTTT
>TRBJ2-1|TRBD2|TRBV20-1|once
CSAGRDEQFF
TGCAGTGCGGGGAGGGATGAGCAGTTCTTC